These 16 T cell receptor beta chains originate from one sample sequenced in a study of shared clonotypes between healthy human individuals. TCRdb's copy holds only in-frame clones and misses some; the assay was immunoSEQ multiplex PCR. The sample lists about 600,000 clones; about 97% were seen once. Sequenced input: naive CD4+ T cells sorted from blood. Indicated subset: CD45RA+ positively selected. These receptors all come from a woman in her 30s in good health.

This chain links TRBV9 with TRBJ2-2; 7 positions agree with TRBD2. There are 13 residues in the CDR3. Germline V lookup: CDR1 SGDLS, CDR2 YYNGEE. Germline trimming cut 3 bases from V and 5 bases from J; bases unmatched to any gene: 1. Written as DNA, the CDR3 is TGTGCCAGCAGCGCCGGGGGGACCGGGGAGCTGTTTTTT. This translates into CASSAGGTGELFF.

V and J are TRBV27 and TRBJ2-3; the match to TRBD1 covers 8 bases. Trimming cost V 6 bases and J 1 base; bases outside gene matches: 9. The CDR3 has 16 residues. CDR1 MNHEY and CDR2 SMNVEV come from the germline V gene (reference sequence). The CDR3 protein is CASRRNRGDRTDTQYF. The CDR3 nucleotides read TGTGCCAGCAGACGAAACAGGGGGGATCGCACAGATACGCAGTATTTT.

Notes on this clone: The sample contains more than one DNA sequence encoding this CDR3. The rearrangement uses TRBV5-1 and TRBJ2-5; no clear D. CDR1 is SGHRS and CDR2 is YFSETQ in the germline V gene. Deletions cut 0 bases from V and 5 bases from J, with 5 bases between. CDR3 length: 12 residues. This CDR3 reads CASSLVGETQYF. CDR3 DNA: TGCGCCAGCAGCTTGGTAGGTGAGACCCAGTACTTC.

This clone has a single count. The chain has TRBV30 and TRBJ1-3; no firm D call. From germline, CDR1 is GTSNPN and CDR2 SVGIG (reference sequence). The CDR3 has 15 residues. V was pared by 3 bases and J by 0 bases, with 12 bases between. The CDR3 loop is CAWSLGPNSGNTIYF. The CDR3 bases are TGTGCCTGGAGCCTCGGACCGAACTCTGGAAACACCATATATTTT. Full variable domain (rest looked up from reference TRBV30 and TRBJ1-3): SQTIHQWPATLVQPVGSPLSLECTVEGTSNPNLYWYRQAAGRGLQLLFYSVGIGQISSEVPQNLSASRPQDRQFILSSKKLLLSDSGFYLCAWSLGPNSGNTIYFGEGSWLTVV.

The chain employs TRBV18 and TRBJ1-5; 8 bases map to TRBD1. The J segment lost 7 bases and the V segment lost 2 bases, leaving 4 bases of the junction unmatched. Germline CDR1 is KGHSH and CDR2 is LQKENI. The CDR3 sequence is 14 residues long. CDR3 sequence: CASSPGQGLQPQHF. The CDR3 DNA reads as TGTGCCAGCTCACCAGGACAGGGATTGCAGCCCCAGCATTTT.

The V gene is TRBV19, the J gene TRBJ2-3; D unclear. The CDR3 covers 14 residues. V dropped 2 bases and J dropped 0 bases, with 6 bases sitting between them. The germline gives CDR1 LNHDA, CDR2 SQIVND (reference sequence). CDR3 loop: CASSISSSTDTQYF. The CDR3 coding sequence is TGTGCCAGTAGTATAAGCTCTAGCACAGATACGCAGTATTTT.

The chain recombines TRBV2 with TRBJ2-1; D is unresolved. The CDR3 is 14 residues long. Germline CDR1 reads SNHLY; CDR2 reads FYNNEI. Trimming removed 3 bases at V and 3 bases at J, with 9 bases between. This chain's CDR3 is CASSDWADYNEQFF. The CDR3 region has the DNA TGTGCCAGCAGTGATTGGGCGGACTACAATGAGCAGTTCTTC.

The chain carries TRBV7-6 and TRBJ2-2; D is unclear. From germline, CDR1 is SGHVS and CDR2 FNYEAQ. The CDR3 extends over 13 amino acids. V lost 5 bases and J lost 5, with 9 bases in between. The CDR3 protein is CASSRARTGELFF. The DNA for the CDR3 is TGTGCCAGCAGCCGAGCTAGAACCGGGGAGCTGTTTTTT.

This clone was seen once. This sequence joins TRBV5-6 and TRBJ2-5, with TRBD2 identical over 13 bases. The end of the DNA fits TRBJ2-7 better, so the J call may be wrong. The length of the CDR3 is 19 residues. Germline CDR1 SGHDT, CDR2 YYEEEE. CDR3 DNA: TGTGCCAGCAGCCGCAGGGGACTAGCGGGACCCAAAAGCTCCTACGAGCAGTACTTC. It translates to CASSRRGLAGPKSSYEQYF.

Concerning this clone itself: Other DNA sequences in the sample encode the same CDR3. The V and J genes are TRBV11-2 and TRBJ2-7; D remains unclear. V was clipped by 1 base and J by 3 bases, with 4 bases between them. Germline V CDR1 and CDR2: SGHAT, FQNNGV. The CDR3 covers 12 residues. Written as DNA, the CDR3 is TGTGCCAGCAGCTTAGTCGGCTACGAGCAGTACTTC. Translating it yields CASSLVGYEQYF.

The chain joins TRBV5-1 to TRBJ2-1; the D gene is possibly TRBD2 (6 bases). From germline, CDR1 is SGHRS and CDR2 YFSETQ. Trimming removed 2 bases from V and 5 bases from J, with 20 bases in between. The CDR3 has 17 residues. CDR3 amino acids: CASSFLVLGSDDNEQFF. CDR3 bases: TGCGCCAGCAGCTTCCTGGTGCTCGGGAGCGACGACAATGAGCAGTTCTTC.

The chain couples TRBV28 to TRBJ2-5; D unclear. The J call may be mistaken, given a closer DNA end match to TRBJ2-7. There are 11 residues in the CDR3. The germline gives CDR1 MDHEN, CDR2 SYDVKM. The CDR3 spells CASRTRYEQYF. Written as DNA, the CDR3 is TGTGCCAGTCGGACCCGCTACGAGCAGTACTTC.

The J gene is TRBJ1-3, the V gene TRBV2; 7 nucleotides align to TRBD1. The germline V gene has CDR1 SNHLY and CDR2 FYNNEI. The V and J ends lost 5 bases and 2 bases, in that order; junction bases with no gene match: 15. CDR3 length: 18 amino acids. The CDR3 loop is CASSWDSNIHSPGNTIYF. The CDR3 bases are TGTGCCAGCAGTTGGGACAGTAATATTCACTCCCCTGGAAACACCATATATTTT.

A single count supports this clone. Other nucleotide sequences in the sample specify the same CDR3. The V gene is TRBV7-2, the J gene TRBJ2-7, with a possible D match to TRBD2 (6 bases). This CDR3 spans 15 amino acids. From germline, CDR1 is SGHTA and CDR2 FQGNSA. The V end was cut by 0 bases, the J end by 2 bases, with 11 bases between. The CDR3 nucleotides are TGTGCCAGCAGCTTAGCGGGGGGTGGCCCCTACGAGCAGTACTTC. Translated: CASSLAGGGPYEQYF. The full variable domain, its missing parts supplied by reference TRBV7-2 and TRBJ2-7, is GAGVSQSPSNKVTEKGKDVELRCDPISGHTALYWYRQSLGQGLEFLIYFQGNSAPDKSGLPSDRFSAERTGGSVSTLTIQRTQQEDSAVYLCASSLAGGGPYEQYFGPGTRLTVT.

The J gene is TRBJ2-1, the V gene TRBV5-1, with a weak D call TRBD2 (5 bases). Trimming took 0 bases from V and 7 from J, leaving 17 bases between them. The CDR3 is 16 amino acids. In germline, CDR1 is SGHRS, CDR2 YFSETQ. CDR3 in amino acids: CASSLGGSPVRNEQFF. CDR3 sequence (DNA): TGCGCCAGCAGCTTGGGAGGGTCTCCGGTGAGGAATGAGCAGTTCTTC.

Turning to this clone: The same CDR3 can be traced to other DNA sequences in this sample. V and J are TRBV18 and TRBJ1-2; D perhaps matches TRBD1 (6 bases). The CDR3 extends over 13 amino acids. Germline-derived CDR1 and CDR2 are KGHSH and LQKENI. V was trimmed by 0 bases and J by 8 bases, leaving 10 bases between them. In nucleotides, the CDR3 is TGTGCCAGCTCACCACCAGGAGGGGGAGGCTACACCTTC. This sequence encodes CASSPPGGGGYTF.